Listed here is a single T cell receptor beta chain. Its target is unknown. The sample is drawn from a study of cytomegalovirus exposure and HLA in healthy donors. The study, taken as a whole, reports: In a later analysis, CMV-associated beta chains were mostly HLA-associated, it appeared. The study found most TCR sequences rare, yet found some public TCRs in many donors. Trimming of TCR beta V- and J-genes showed a link, identified in a later analysis, to a missense DCLRE1C variant.

V was trimmed by 3 bases and J by 0 bases, leaving 9 bases between them. CDR1 is SNHLY, CDR2 FYNNEI, per germline. The length of the CDR3 is 15 residues. Every donor was a healthy person donating bone marrow. The PCR made use of 60 Vbeta and 13 Jbeta primers. Assay used: immunoSEQ multiplex PCR; TCRdb lists only in-frame clones, some missing. Here the sample spans some 120,000 clones, roughly 77% being singletons. Sample: PBMCs. The clonotype comes from a woman in her 30s in good health and CMV-seronegative. The chain couples TRBV2 to TRBJ1-5, with D hard to call. For the CDR3, the DNA is TGTGCCAGCAGTGATTCCCCTTATAGCAATCAGCCCCAGCATTTT. Its translation: CASSDSPYSNQPQHF. Using reference TRBV2 and TRBJ1-5 for the parts outside the CDR3, the full variable domain is EPEVTQTPSHQVTQMGQEVILRCVPISNHLYFYWYRQILGQKVEFLVSFYNNEISEKSEIFDDQFSVERPDGSNFTLKIRSTKLEDSAMYFCASSDSPYSNQPQHFGDGTRLSIL.